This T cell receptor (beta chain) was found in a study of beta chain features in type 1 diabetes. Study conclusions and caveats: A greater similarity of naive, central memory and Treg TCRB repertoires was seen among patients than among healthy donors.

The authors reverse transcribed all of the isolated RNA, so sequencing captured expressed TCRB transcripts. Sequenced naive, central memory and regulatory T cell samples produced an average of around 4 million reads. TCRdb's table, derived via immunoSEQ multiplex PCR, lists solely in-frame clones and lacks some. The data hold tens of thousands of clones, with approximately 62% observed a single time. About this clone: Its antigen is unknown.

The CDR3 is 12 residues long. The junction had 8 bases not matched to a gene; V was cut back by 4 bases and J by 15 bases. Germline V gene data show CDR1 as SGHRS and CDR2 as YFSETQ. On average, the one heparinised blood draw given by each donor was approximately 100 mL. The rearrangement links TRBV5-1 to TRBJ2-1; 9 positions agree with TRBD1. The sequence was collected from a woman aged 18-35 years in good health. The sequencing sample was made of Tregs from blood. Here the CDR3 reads CASSSDRGGRFF. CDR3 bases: TGCGCCAGCAGCAGTGACAGGGGGGGCCGGTTCTTC.